A selection of T cell receptor beta chains follows, all from one sample in a study of CD8 T cells in ankylosing spondylitis. TCRdb reprocessed the 5' RACE reads with MiXCR, giving one entry per CDR3 protein. The profile shows roughly 180,000 distinct CDR3 sequences, 9.5% to 10% of them singletons. The sequenced sample was blood, either unsorted or a sorted T cell fraction (not recorded which). The receptors stem from a female donor with ankylosing spondylitis or in good health (not recorded which). Each CDR3 is given with its conserved first and last residue. A D gene is named only where the DNA matches it firmly. Only some rows state a clone size, as once, few, many or a class for expanded clones.

D gene	V gene	J gene	clone size	CDR3 DNA	CDR3 protein
TRBD2	TRBV7-6	TRBJ2-1	once	TGTGCCAGCAGCGTTATTACCGGACTAGCGGACTACAATGAGCAGTTCTTC	CASSVITGLADYNEQFF
TRBD2	TRBV10-2	TRBJ2-1	many	TGCGCCAGCAGTGAGACCACTAGCGGGAGCCCCTACAATGAGCAGTTCTTC	CASSETTSGSPYNEQFF
.	TRBV7-9	TRBJ2-5	few	TGTGCCACCGGGGAGGTGGCCTGGGAGACCCAGTACTTC	CATGEVAWETQYF
.	TRBV19	TRBJ2-1	many	TGTGCCAGTAGTATATCGGGCCTTAACTCCTACAATGAGCAGTTCTTC	CASSISGLNSYNEQFF
TRBD2	TRBV9	TRBJ2-1	.	TGTGCCAGCAGCGTCCCGCGGGAGGGGAATGAGCAGTTCTTC	CASSVPREGNEQFF
.	TRBV2	TRBJ2-7	.	TGTGCCAGCAGTGATAGTTTCTACGAGCAGTACTTC	CASSDSFYEQYF
TRBD2	TRBV15	TRBJ2-1	many	TGTGCCACCAGCTATGGGGGAGGGTACAATGAGCAGTTCTTC	CATSYGGGYNEQFF
TRBD1	TRBV7-9	TRBJ1-2	few	TGTGCCAGCAGCTCCTACCGGGACAGAGGCTACACCTTC	CASSSYRDRGYTF
TRBD2	TRBV27	TRBJ2-1	many	TGTGCCAGCAGCATAGGACTAGCGGGACCCAATGAGCAGTTCTTC	CASSIGLAGPNEQFF
TRBD1	TRBV7-8	TRBJ1-6	many	TGTGCCAGCGGGGACGGGACAGCCACACCCCTCCACTTT	CASGDGTATPLHF
.	TRBV11-2	TRBJ1-1	few	TGTGCCAGCAGCTTAGTGGACAGAACGATGAACACTGAAGCTTTCTTT	CASSLVDRTMNTEAFF
.	TRBV7-9	TRBJ2-7	many	TGTGCCAGCAGCTCCAGGGTCTACGAGCAGTACTTC	CASSSRVYEQYF